Each of the 10 T cell receptor beta chains below was sequenced from the same sample in a study of T cell responses to AZD1222 COVID-19 vaccine. Sequenced by immunoSEQ multiplex PCR; TCRdb stores in-frame clones only, minus some. The sample carries about 170,000 clones, 80% to 95% recorded once. The material sequenced was peripheral blood, taken on day 0 of AZD1222 vaccination. These TCRs come from an adult in good health.

The chain uses TRBV12-5 and TRBJ2-7; 11 bases line up with TRBD1. CDR1 LGHNT and CDR2 FRNRAP come from the germline V gene. V shed 7 bases, J shed 3 bases, and the junction held 8 bases outside the gene matches. The CDR3 has 15 amino acids. CDR3 sequence: CASANRDRGNYEQYF. The DNA of the CDR3 is TGTGCTAGTGCCAACCGGGACAGGGGGAACTACGAGCAGTACTTC.

The V and J genes are TRBV27 and TRBJ2-7, with 7 bases lining up with TRBD1. Germline V gene sequence: CDR1 MNHEY, CDR2 SMNVEV (reference sequence). The V gene end was trimmed by 2 bases and the J gene end by 0 bases; junction bases not matched to a gene: 4. CDR3 length: 15 residues. CDR3 in DNA: TGTGCCAGCAGTTTAAAGTGGGACAGCTCCTACGAGCAGTACTTC. This gives the protein CASSLKWDSSYEQYF.

This chain connects TRBV27 to TRBJ1-2, with D uncertain. CDR1 is MNHEY, CDR2 SMNVEV, per germline (reference sequence). The V end lost 4 bases, the J end lost 2 bases, and 8 bases lay between the germline ends. The CDR3 consists of 13 residues. CDR3 protein: CASSSTVNYGYTF. The CDR3 DNA is TGTGCCAGCAGTTCCACCGTCAACTATGGCTACACCTTC.

This clone was counted once. The chain is built from TRBV2 and TRBJ2-2, with 8 bases identical to TRBD1. The V gene end was trimmed by 7 bases and the J gene end by 6 bases; junction bases not matched to a gene: 4. The CDR3 is 13 amino acids. The germline gives CDR1 SNHLY, CDR2 FYNNEI. In nucleotides, the CDR3 is TGTGCCAGCAAAGGACAGGGTGCCGGGGAGCTGTTTTTT. It specifies CASKGQGAGELFF.

The chain links TRBV5-1 to TRBJ1-2; D is possibly TRBD1 (5 bases). Germline values: CDR1 SGHRS, CDR2 YFSETQ. CDR3 size: 14 residues. Trimming took 3 bases from V and 8 from J, leaving 17 bases between them. DNA for the CDR3: TGCGCCAGCAGCTCACAGCCAGGGCCGGGCGGCTACACCTTC. This translates into CASSSQPGPGGYTF.

The chain joins TRBV5-1 to TRBJ1-2; unclear D gene. This CDR3 region has 16 residues. Trimming took off 4 bases at V and 6 bases at J, with 22 bases between the two ends. Germline loops: CDR1 SGHRS, CDR2 YFSETQ. The CDR3 bases are TGCGCCAGCAGCGAGAGTGGGCTAGGTACTCGGGATGGCTACACCTTC. Translated, it gives CASSESGLGTRDGYTF.

The chain uses TRBV7-8 and TRBJ1-5; weak D call: TRBD1 (5 bases). The CDR3 length is 16 residues. Germline CDR1 is SGHVS and CDR2 is FQNEAQ. V lost 5 bases, J lost 5 bases, and 19 bases lay in between. The CDR3 DNA sequence: TGTGCCAGCAGCCCCCTGGGGGAGGTGGGAGATCAGCCCCAGCATTTT. Its translation is CASSPLGEVGDQPQHF.

V is TRBV21-1 and J is TRBJ1-5; the D segment call TRBD1 is taken from the table without a DNA check. TRBV21-1 is labeled a pseudogene. CDR3 length: 15 residues. The CDR3 here is CASSGRLEQHQPQHF. CDR3 in DNA: TGTGCCAGCAGCGGGCGTCTCGAACAGCATCAGCCCCAGCATTTT.

The chain is built from TRBV19 and TRBJ2-7; no reliable D call. Per germline, CDR1 LNHDA and CDR2 SQIVND (reference sequence). The V and J ends lost 6 bases and 3 bases respectively, with 18 bases between them. This CDR3 contains 15 residues. The CDR3 DNA sequence: TGTGCCAGTAGGATAAATCCGGGTGTGGTCTACGAGCAGTACTTC. The encoded protein is CASRINPGVVYEQYF.

The chain employs TRBV7-8 and TRBJ2-7; D is perhaps TRBD2 (6 bases). The V and J ends lost 3 bases and 0 bases respectively, with 9 bases between them. The germline gives CDR1 SGHVS, CDR2 FQNEAQ. The CDR3 sequence is 14 residues long. CDR3 sequence: CASSFGGDSYEQYF. The CDR3 nucleotides read TGTGCCAGCAGCTTTGGCGGGGACTCCTACGAGCAGTACTTC.